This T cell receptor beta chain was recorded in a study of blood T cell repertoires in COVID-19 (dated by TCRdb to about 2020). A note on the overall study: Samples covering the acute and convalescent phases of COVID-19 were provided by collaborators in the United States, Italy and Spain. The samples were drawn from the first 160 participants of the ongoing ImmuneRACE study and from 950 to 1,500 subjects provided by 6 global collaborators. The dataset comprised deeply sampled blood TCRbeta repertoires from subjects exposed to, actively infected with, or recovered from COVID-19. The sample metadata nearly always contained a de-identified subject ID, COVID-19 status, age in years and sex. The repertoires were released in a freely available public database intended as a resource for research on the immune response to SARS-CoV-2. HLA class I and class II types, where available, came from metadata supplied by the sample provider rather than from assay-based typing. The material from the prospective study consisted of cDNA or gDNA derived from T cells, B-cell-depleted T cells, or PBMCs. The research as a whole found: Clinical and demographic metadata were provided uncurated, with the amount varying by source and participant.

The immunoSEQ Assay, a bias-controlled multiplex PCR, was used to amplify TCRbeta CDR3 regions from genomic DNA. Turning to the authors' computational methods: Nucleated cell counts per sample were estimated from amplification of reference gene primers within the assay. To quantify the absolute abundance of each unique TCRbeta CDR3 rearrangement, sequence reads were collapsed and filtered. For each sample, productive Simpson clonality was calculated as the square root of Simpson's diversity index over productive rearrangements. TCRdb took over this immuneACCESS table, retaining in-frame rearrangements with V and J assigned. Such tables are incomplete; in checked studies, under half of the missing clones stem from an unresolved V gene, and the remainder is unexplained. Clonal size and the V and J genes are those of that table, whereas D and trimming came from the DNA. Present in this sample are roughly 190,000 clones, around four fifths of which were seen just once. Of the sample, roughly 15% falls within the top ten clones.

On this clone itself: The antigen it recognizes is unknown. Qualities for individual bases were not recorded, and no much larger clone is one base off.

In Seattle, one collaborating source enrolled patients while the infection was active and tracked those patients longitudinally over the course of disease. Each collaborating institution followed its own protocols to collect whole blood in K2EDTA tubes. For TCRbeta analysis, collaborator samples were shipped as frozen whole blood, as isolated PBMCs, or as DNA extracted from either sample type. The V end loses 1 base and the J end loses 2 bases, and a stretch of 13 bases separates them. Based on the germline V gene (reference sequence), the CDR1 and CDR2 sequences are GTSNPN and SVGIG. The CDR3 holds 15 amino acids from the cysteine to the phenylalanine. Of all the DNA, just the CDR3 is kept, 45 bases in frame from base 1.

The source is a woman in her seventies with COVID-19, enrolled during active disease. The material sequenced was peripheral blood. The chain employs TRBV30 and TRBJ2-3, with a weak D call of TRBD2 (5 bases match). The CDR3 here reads CAWSELGGDTDTQYF. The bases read TGTGCCTGGAGTGAACTAGGCGGAGACACAGATACGCAGTATTTT.